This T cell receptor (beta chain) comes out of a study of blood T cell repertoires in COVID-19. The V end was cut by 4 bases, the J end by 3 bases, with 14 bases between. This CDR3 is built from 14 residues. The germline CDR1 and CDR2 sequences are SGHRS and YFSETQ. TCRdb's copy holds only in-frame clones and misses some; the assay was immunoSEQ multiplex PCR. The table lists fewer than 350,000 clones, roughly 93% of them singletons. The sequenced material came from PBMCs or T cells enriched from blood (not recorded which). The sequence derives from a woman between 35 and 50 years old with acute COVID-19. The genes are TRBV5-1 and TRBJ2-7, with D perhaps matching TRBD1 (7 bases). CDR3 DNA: TGCGCCAGCAGCCCCGGGGGACAGAGCTACGAGCAGTACTTC. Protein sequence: CASSPGGQSYEQYF.